These T cell receptor beta chains were read from a single sample in a study of T-cell memory formation after mild COVID-19. TCRdb used MiXCR to reprocess the 5' RACE reads, holding one entry per CDR3 protein. Counted here are roughly 350,000 distinct CDR3 sequences, approximately 29% occurring once; the ten biggest clones make up around an eighth. The sample comprised PBMCs or a T cell subset sorted from them (not recorded which). These receptors came from an adult woman who had mild COVID-19 (a few samples of this study predate the infection). Cell type and time point are not known. Both conserved end residues are part of each CDR3. The D gene is left open where the match is weak. Size tells how often a clone was seen (once, few, many) or the class of an expanded clone, and some rows leave it out.

V: TRBV18; J: TRBJ2-1; length: 16; D: TRBD1; size: few; DNA: TGTGCCAGCTCATCTGCCGGGACAGGGAGCTACAATGAGCAGTTCTTC; CDR3: CASSSAGTGSYNEQFF
V: TRBV12-3/TRBV12-4; J: TRBJ2-3; length: 12; D: -; size: few; DNA: TGTGCCAGCAGTCGCGTCTTGGATACGCAGTATTTT; CDR3: CASSRVLDTQYF
V: TRBV5-6; J: TRBJ2-5; length: 13; D: -; size: once; DNA: TGTGCCAGCACCGGGGGAAGGGCAGAGACCCAGTACTTC; CDR3: CASTGGRAETQYF
V: TRBV7-9; J: TRBJ2-1; length: 15; D: TRBD1; size: few; DNA: TGTGCCAGCAGCACCGGGACAGGGAAATACAATGAGCAGTTCTTC; CDR3: CASSTGTGKYNEQFF
V: TRBV24-1; J: TRBJ2-1; length: 15; D: -; size: few; DNA: TGTGCCACCAGTGATCCCCAGCGGGTAGGAAGTGAGCAGTTCTTC; CDR3: CATSDPQRVGSEQFF
V: TRBV28; J: TRBJ2-7; length: 17; D: TRBD2; size: -; DNA: TGTGCCAGCAGTCCACGACTAGCGGGAGAGATACTTTACGAGCAGTACTTC; CDR3: CASSPRLAGEILYEQYF
V: TRBV27; J: TRBJ2-3; length: 13; D: -; size: few; DNA: TGTGCCAGCAGTTTAGCGTACACAGATACGCAGTATTTT; CDR3: CASSLAYTDTQYF
V: TRBV20-1; J: TRBJ2-3; length: 15; D: TRBD2; size: -; DNA: TGCAGTGCTAGAGAGACTAGCGGTAACACAGATACGCAGTATTTT; CDR3: CSARETSGNTDTQYF
V: TRBV24-1; J: TRBJ1-2; length: 13; D: -; size: -; DNA: TGTGCCACCAGTCCCGACGGAAACTATGGCTACACCTTC; CDR3: CATSPDGNYGYTF
V: TRBV5-6; J: TRBJ1-6; length: 16; D: TRBD1; size: medium-sized; DNA: TGTGCCAGCAACTCCCGGACGGGGACAGGGTTTTCACCCCTCCACTTT; CDR3: CASNSRTGTGFSPLHF
V: TRBV6-1; J: TRBJ1-2; length: 13; D: -; size: -; DNA: TGTGCCGCAGGGGAGGGTGGCGAATATGGCTACACCTTC; CDR3: CAAGEGGEYGYTF
V: TRBV7-2; J: TRBJ2-1; length: 14; D: -; size: -; DNA: TGTGCCAGCCGCGCTGAAGGGATGAAGAATGAGCAGTTCTTC; CDR3: CASRAEGMKNEQFF
V: TRBV6-5; J: TRBJ1-2; length: 13; D: -; size: -; DNA: TGTGCCAGCAGTTACCACAGCAACTATGGCTACACCTTC; CDR3: CASSYHSNYGYTF
V: TRBV15; J: TRBJ2-5; length: 15; D: TRBD2; size: -; DNA: TGTGCCACCAGCAGAAGGGACTACATCCAAGAGACCCAGTACTTC; CDR3: CATSRRDYIQETQYF
V: TRBV7-3; J: TRBJ2-5; length: 15; D: TRBD2; size: -; DNA: TGTGCCAGCAGCTTAACTGCTAGCGGAGGGGAGACCCAGTACTTC; CDR3: CASSLTASGGETQYF
V: TRBV7-2; J: TRBJ2-7; length: 15; D: TRBD2; size: -; DNA: TGTGCCAGCAGCCCGCGGACTAGCGATGCCTACGAGCAGTACTTC; CDR3: CASSPRTSDAYEQYF
V: TRBV6-2/TRBV6-3; J: TRBJ2-1; length: 11; D: -; size: -; DNA: TGTGCCAGCAGTCAGACAGGAGGGTTCTTCTTC; CDR3: CASSQTGGFFF
V: TRBV12-3/TRBV12-4; J: TRBJ2-2; length: 15; D: -; size: -; DNA: TGTGCCAGCAGTTTAGCGGGAGCGAACACCGGGGAGCTGTTTTTT; CDR3: CASSLAGANTGELFF
V: TRBV28; J: TRBJ2-7; length: 16; D: TRBD1; size: -; DNA: TGTGCCAGCAGACGGACCGGGACAGGGCACTCCTACGAGCAGTACTTC; CDR3: CASRRTGTGHSYEQYF
V: TRBV10-3; J: TRBJ2-3; length: 13; D: -; size: -; DNA: TGTGCCATCAGACCGGGGGAGTCGGATACGCAGTATTTT; CDR3: CAIRPGESDTQYF
V: TRBV5-1; J: TRBJ1-6; length: 14; D: -; size: -; DNA: TGCGCCAGCAGCTTGGATGGAGATAATTCACCCCTCCACTTT; CDR3: CASSLDGDNSPLHF
V: TRBV9; J: TRBJ1-1; length: 15; D: TRBD1; size: -; DNA: TGTGCCAGCAGCGTAGGTGGGACAGGGGGGGTTGAAGCTTTCTTT; CDR3: CASSVGGTGGVEAFF
V: TRBV7-6; J: TRBJ1-1; length: 13; D: -; size: -; DNA: TGTGCCAGCAGCTTAGGGGGTCCCCAGGAAACTTTCTTT; CDR3: CASSLGGPQETFF
V: TRBV28; J: TRBJ2-7; length: 11; D: -; size: -; DNA: TGTGCCAGCACCCCCGGGACAGAGCAGTACTTC; CDR3: CASTPGTEQYF
V: TRBV20-1; J: TRBJ1-1; length: 14; D: -; size: -; DNA: TGCAGTGCTAGAGACCCTGGACGGAACCCTGAAGCTTTCTTT; CDR3: CSARDPGRNPEAFF
V: TRBV11-2; J: TRBJ2-7; length: 14; D: -; size: -; DNA: TGTGCCAGCAGCCAAATCAGGGGAAAATACGAGCAGTACTTC; CDR3: CASSQIRGKYEQYF
V: TRBV9; J: TRBJ2-1; length: 15; D: -; size: -; DNA: TGTGCCAGCAGCGTAGTATCGGGGGATTACAATGAGCAGTTCTTC; CDR3: CASSVVSGDYNEQFF
V: TRBV6-5; J: TRBJ2-3; length: 15; D: TRBD1; size: few; DNA: TGTGCCAGCAGTGATCGGGACAGGACCACAGATACGCAGTATTTT; CDR3: CASSDRDRTTDTQYF
V: TRBV11-1; J: TRBJ2-1; length: 14; D: TRBD1; size: few; DNA: TGTGCCAGCAGTCGTACACAGGGGGCTTATGAGCAGTTCTTC; CDR3: CASSRTQGAYEQFF
V: TRBV6-6; J: TRBJ1-3; length: 17; D: -; size: -; DNA: TGTGCCAGCAGGGGAAGGGCAGGGCCCTCCTCTGGAAACACCATATATTTT; CDR3: CASRGRAGPSSGNTIYF
V: TRBV5-1; J: TRBJ2-2; length: 16; D: -; size: few; DNA: TGCGCCAGCAGTGGGGTACAGACCACGAACACCGGGGAGCTGTTTTTT; CDR3: CASSGVQTTNTGELFF
V: TRBV19; J: TRBJ2-1; length: 14; D: TRBD2; size: -; DNA: TGTGCCAGTAGTACGATCCCAAGCGGGGTCAAACAGTTCTTC; CDR3: CASSTIPSGVKQFF
V: TRBV5-1; J: TRBJ1-2; length: 14; D: -; size: few; DNA: TGCGCCAGCAGCCCATACAGGACTAACTATGGCTACACCTTC; CDR3: CASSPYRTNYGYTF
V: TRBV7-9; J: TRBJ2-1; length: 15; D: TRBD2; size: -; DNA: TGTGCCAGCAGAACCCTAGCGGGAGGATACAATGAGCAGTTCTTC; CDR3: CASRTLAGGYNEQFF
V: TRBV12-3/TRBV12-4; J: TRBJ2-3; length: 19; D: TRBD2; size: -; DNA: TGTGCCAGCAGTTTAGCGCTGGGGGGAGCGGGGGGAGACACAGATACGCAGTATTTT; CDR3: CASSLALGGAGGDTDTQYF